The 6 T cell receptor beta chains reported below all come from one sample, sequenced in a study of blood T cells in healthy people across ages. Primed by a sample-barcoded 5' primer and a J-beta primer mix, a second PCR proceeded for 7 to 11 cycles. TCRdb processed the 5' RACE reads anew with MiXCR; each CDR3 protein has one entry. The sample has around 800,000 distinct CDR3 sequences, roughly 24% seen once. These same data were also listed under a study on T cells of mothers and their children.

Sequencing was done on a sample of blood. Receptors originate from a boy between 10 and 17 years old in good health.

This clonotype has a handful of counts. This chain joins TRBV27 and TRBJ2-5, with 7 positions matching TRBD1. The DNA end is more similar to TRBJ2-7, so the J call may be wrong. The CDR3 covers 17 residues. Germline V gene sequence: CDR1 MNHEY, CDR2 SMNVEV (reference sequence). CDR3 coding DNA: TGTGCCAGCAGTTTAGCCGTCGGACAGGCGAATTCCTACGAGCAGTACTTC. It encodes CASSLAVGQANSYEQYF.

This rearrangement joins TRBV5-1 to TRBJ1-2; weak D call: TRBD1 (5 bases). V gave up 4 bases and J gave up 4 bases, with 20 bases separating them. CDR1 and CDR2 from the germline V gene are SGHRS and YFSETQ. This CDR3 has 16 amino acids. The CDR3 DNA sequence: TGCGCCAGCAGCCCCGGGGGGATGGGCAGACCCTATGGCTACACCTTC. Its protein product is CASSPGGMGRPYGYTF.

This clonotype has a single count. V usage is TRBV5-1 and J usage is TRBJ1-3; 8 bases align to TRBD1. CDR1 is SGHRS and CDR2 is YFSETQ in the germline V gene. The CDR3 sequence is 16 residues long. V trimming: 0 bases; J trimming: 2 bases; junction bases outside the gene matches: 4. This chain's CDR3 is CASSLDGDRTGNTIYF. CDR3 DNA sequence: TGCGCCAGCAGCTTGGACGGGGACAGGACTGGAAACACCATATATTTT.

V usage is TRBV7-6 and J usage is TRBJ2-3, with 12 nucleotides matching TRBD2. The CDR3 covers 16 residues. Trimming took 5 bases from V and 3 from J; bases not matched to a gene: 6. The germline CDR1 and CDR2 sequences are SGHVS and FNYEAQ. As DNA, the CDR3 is TGTGCCAGCAGCCCCCGGACTAGCGGGGTGACAGATACGCAGTATTTT. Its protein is CASSPRTSGVTDTQYF.

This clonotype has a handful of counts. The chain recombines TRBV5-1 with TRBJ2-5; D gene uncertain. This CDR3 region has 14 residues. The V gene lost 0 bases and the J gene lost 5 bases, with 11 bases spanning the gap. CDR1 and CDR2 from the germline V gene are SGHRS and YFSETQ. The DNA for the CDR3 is TGCGCCAGCAGCTTGGAAGGGAAATCGGAGACCCAGTACTTC. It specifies CASSLEGKSETQYF. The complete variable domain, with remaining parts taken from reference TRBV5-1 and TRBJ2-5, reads KAGVTQTPRYLIKTRGQQVTLSCSPISGHRSVSWYQQTPGQGLQFLFEYFSETQRNKGNFPGRFSGRQFSNSRSEMNVSTLELGDSALYLCASSLEGKSETQYFGPGTRLLVL.

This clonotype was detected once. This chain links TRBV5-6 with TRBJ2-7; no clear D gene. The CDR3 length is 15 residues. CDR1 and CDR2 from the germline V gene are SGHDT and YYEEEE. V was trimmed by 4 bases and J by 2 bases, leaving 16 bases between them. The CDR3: CASSLVGSLPYEQYF. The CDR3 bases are TGTGCCAGCAGCCTAGTTGGGTCCCTGCCCTACGAGCAGTACTTC.